This is a list of T cell receptor beta chains from one sample in a study of siplizumab effects on memory and regulatory T cells. No antigens are known for them. Sequencing used immunoSEQ multiplex PCR; TCRdb keeps in-frame clones, though not all of them. The table has almost 15,000 clones, roughly 40% seen once. Sequencing used CFSE-low (dividing) CD4+ T cells sorted from an allogeneic mixed lymphocyte reaction. The receptors shown here come from a human donor in good health; the cells came from an allogeneic mixed lymphocyte reaction. Some clones in this sample may be carry-over from other donors' samples. The conserved cysteine and the conserved F or W are not part of the CDR3 here. The order of the fields is CDR3 protein, V gene, clone size, J gene. The size of a clone is reported for some rows only, either as once, few or many, or as a class for expanded clones.

CDR3: SVARGYNEQF; V: TRBV29-1; size: -; J: TRBJ2-1
CDR3: ASSQENYNEQF; V: TRBV14; size: -; J: TRBJ2-1
CDR3: ASSESLAGAYEQY; V: TRBV10-2; size: medium-sized; J: TRBJ2-7
CDR3: ASSFRGNSYEQY; V: TRBV5-5; size: -; J: TRBJ2-7
CDR3: ASSGPGEGETQY; V: TRBV18; size: few; J: TRBJ2-5
CDR3: ASSLRLYGGTTDTQY; V: TRBV5-4; size: -; J: TRBJ2-3
CDR3: AISEYDEQY; V: TRBV10-3; size: -; J: TRBJ2-7
CDR3: ASSVTAADEQF; V: TRBV10-2; size: -; J: TRBJ2-1
CDR3: ASSRQGYGYT; V: TRBV4-2; size: few; J: TRBJ1-2
CDR3: ASRTRGSWDTEAF; V: TRBV5-1; size: -; J: TRBJ1-1
CDR3: AISGISSGNNEQF; V: TRBV10-3; size: -; J: TRBJ2-1
CDR3: ASSLGITGGFRAF; V: TRBV11-2; size: -; J: TRBJ1-1
CDR3: ASSYSGTVGYEQY; V: TRBV6-5; size: few; J: TRBJ2-7
CDR3: ASRAQPLLDTEAF; V: TRBV19; size: -; J: TRBJ1-1
CDR3: ASSLGGRGSNEKLF; V: TRBV5-4; size: -; J: TRBJ1-4
CDR3: ASSLMSNYGYT; V: TRBV7-9; size: -; J: TRBJ1-2
CDR3: ASSYSRTRVNEQF; V: TRBV6-5; size: -; J: TRBJ2-1
CDR3: ASSAPPNQPQH; V: TRBV2; size: -; J: TRBJ1-5
CDR3: ASSGEGFSYNEQF; V: TRBV6-1; size: few; J: TRBJ2-1
CDR3: ASSMMGRQNIQY; V: TRBV19; size: -; J: TRBJ2-4
CDR3: SVEISTDTQY; V: TRBV29-1; size: -; J: TRBJ2-3
CDR3: ASRKLGQGRDGYT; V: TRBV19; size: few; J: TRBJ1-2
CDR3: ASSRLAGSYEQY; V: TRBV19; size: -; J: TRBJ2-7
CDR3: ASSESGRGQARL; V: TRBV2; size: medium-sized; J: TRBJ1-1
CDR3: AWSVGSNTGELF; V: TRBV30; size: -; J: TRBJ2-2
CDR3: ASSAGTLNTEAF; V: TRBV9; size: -; J: TRBJ1-1
CDR3: ASSQTGINTEAF; V: TRBV28; size: once; J: TRBJ1-1
CDR3: ASSQGYTGELF; V: TRBV14; size: -; J: TRBJ2-2
CDR3: ASSLSRRASSEQF; V: TRBV7-9; size: -; J: TRBJ2-1
CDR3: ASSEVSGGLGANVLT; V: TRBV6-1; size: medium-sized; J: TRBJ2-6
CDR3: ASSQSGTEAF; V: TRBV5-4; size: few; J: TRBJ1-1
CDR3: ASTRALGNQPQH; V: TRBV19; size: few; J: TRBJ1-5
CDR3: TSSQEWEGRNTEAF; V: TRBV1; size: -; J: TRBJ1-1
CDR3: ASSAMDKYNEQF; V: TRBV5-4; size: few; J: TRBJ2-1
CDR3: ASGIRGTEAF; V: TRBV19; size: few; J: TRBJ1-1
CDR3: ASSTGTSGRSTGELF; V: TRBV9; size: -; J: TRBJ2-2
CDR3: ASSLSTGQPSATQH; V: TRBV28; size: -; J: TRBJ1-5
CDR3: ASTLGGLNTEAF; V: TRBV28; size: medium-sized; J: TRBJ1-1
CDR3: ASSPLGAGSQETQY; V: TRBV19; size: -; J: TRBJ2-5
CDR3: ASSSDQTSGLSYEQY; V: TRBV11-3; size: -; J: TRBJ2-7
CDR3: ASSERTNTEAF; V: TRBV6-5; size: -; J: TRBJ1-1
CDR3: ASSVAISSSTDTQY; V: TRBV9; size: -; J: TRBJ2-3
CDR3: ASPVSRDRPSYNEQF; V: TRBV7-8; size: -; J: TRBJ2-1